The subject of this entry is one T cell receptor (beta chain). These data belong to a study of blood T cell repertoires in COVID-19. Across the whole study: Some COVID-19 samples were acute and others convalescent; all came from the United States, Italy and Spain. PBMCs, B-cell-depleted T cells, or T cells were the source of the cDNA or gDNA that made up the material.

The CDR3 has 16 residues. V dropped 0 bases and J dropped 6; count of bases not matched to a gene: 9. Looked up from germline, CDR1 is SGDLS and CDR2 is YYNGEE. Study processing details: Reference gene primer amplification in the assay estimated nucleated cell counts. Libraries were prepared by immunoSEQ multiplex PCR; TCRdb keeps only in-frame clonotypes and omits some of them. The V and J calls and clone size are taken from that table; D and trimming were inferred from the DNA. This sample yields tens of thousands of clones, of which roughly 85% are seen a single time; 8% to 10% belongs to the top ten.

Sequencing was done on a sample of peripheral blood. This clonotype was obtained from a man older than 75 with active COVID-19. V gene TRBV9 combines with J gene TRBJ2-3; 8 bases fit TRBD2. The CDR3 nucleotides are TGTGCCAGCAGCGTAGCTCCGGCGGGGGGCGGCGATACGCAGTATTTT. Encoded protein: CASSVAPAGGGDTQYF.